This T cell receptor beta chain was identified in a study of blood T cell repertoires in COVID-19. Study-wide context: From the United States, Italy and Spain came samples of acute and convalescent COVID-19.

In the original processing: Nucleated cell number was recorded as an estimate derived from reference gene primer amplification. Libraries were prepared by immunoSEQ multiplex PCR; TCRdb keeps only in-frame clonotypes and omits some of them. V and J calls and clone size are copied from that table; D and trimming were computed from the DNA. The table has around 300,000 clones, 70% to 90% seen once. This sequence was found in a human donor in a cohort sampled during active COVID-19. The specimen was peripheral blood.

The CDR3 DNA follows: TGTGCCTGCATACCACAGGGAAAAAACCTAAATTCACCCCTCCACTTT. Protein product: CACIPQGKNLNSPLHF. The gene calls are TRBV30 and TRBJ1-6, with D maybe TRBD1 (6 bases). V gave up 6 bases and J gave up 7 bases, with 22 bases separating them. The germline V gene encodes CDR1 GTSNPN and CDR2 SVGIG (reference sequence). The CDR3 sequence is 16 residues long.